This TCR beta chain was captured by sequencing in a study of T cells in Graves' hyperthyroidism and ophthalmopathy. TCR beta CDR3 regions were amplified from RNA. The HTBI primer set drove a first-round RT-PCR of the TCR CDR3. A single record per CDR3 protein comes from TCRdb applying MiXCR to the multiplex PCR reads. The sample comprises about 210,000 distinct CDR3 sequences, more than 15% of which are singletons, and 50% rests with the top ten. The sample holds many counts of this clonotype. Germline V gene sequence: CDR1 SGHRS, CDR2 YFSETQ. This CDR3 comprises 16 residues. V dropped 3 bases and J dropped 2; count of bases not matched to a gene: 6.

The gene calls are TRBV5-1 and TRBJ2-7; the match to TRBD2 covers 12 bases. Sequencing was done on a sample of blood. This receptor was taken from a man aged 50 to 59 with Graves' hyperthyroidism. CDR3 sequence: CASSWGTSGRTYEQYF. For the CDR3, the DNA is TGCGCCAGCAGCTGGGGGACTAGCGGGCGGACCTACGAGCAGTACTTC.